This TCR beta chain was observed in a study of T cells after yellow fever vaccination. Study-wide findings and caveats: It was a weaker secondary response, yet one that peaked faster, at day 5 versus 15. Repertoires sorted by FACS could include abundant clonotypes that are contaminants from the bulk population. Primary-vaccination clones mostly resurfaced post-booster (more than 95% CD4, under 90% CD8).

TCRdb itself ran the 5' RACE reads through MiXCR, one entry per CDR3 protein. Of about 120,000 distinct CDR3 sequences in the sample, approximately 8.4% were seen once. The CDR3 contains 14 residues. CDR1 and CDR2 from the germline V gene are SGHRS and YFSETQ. Trimming shortened V by 7 bases and J by 2 bases, and 12 bases separated the two germline ends. Comment on this clonotype: Its antigen is not identified.

V and J are TRBV5-1 and TRBJ2-2; tentatively, D is TRBD1 or TRBD2 (5 bases each). The sample in question was CD8+ T cells sorted from PBMCs, obtained 45 days after the yellow fever booster vaccination. The source of this sequence is a man aged 30 to 39 who received the YFV17D yellow fever vaccine. This CDR3 is CASYRDLNTGELFF. The CDR3, as DNA: TGCGCCAGCTACCGGGACCTCAACACCGGGGAGCTGTTTTTT.